Listed below are T cell receptor beta chains from one sample, sequenced in a study of T cells in Graves' hyperthyroidism and ophthalmopathy. Via MiXCR, TCRdb re-called the multiplex PCR reads, giving one row per CDR3 protein. The table includes over 700,000 distinct CDR3 sequences, around 20% detected once. Sequences were obtained from blood. Receptor source: a woman in her 50s with Graves' hyperthyroidism that later progressed to Graves' ophthalmopathy. The CDR3 runs from the conserved cysteine through the conserved F or W. Fields, in order: D gene, clone size, J gene, V gene, CDR3 protein, CDR3 DNA. A D gene is named only where the DNA matches it firmly. Clone size is not always given. Where it is, it says once, few, many or a class for expanded clones.

D: -; size: many; J: TRBJ1-2; V: TRBV30; CDR3: CAWSVLGVNYGYTF; DNA: TGTGCCTGGAGTGTATTGGGGGTTAACTATGGCTACACCTTC
D: -; size: -; J: TRBJ1-2; V: TRBV3-1; CDR3: CASSQDYPTGSYGYTF; DNA: TGTGCCAGCAGCCAAGATTACCCGACAGGAAGCTATGGCTACACCTTC
D: TRBD1; size: many; J: TRBJ1-1; V: TRBV28; CDR3: CAILDRGNTEAFF; DNA: TGTGCCATCCTCGACAGGGGAAACACTGAAGCTTTCTTT
D: TRBD1; size: many; J: TRBJ1-1; V: TRBV11-3; CDR3: CASSGRTGNTEAFF; DNA: TGTGCCAGCAGCGGAAGGACAGGAAACACTGAAGCTTTCTTT
D: -; size: -; J: TRBJ1-5; V: TRBV6-1; CDR3: CASLDTRKGIEGNQPQHF; DNA: TGTGCCAGCCTCGATACCCGGAAGGGGATTGAGGGCAATCAGCCCCAGCATTTT
D: TRBD1; size: many; J: TRBJ2-7; V: TRBV20-1; CDR3: CSAAPGQGLSEQYF; DNA: TGCAGTGCGGCCCCGGGACAGGGATTGTCCGAGCAGTACTTC
D: TRBD2; size: many; J: TRBJ2-3; V: TRBV12-3/TRBV12-4; CDR3: CASSGLGRGEADTQYF; DNA: TGTGCCAGCAGTGGCCTCGGGCGGGGGGAGGCAGATACGCAGTATTTT
D: TRBD1; size: few; J: TRBJ2-7; V: TRBV12-3/TRBV12-4; CDR3: CASSLEYRGYEQYF; DNA: TGTGCCAGCAGTTTGGAATACAGGGGGTACGAGCAGTACTTC
D: -; size: many; J: TRBJ1-2; V: TRBV2; CDR3: CASSVLSGNEGYTF; DNA: TGTGCCAGCAGTGTGCTTTCAGGGAATGAAGGCTACACCTTC
D: TRBD2; size: -; J: TRBJ2-5; V: TRBV5-1; CDR3: CASTTSGGQETQYF; DNA: TGCGCCAGCACCACTAGCGGGGGACAAGAGACCCAGTACTTC
D: TRBD2; size: few; J: TRBJ2-3; V: TRBV7-2; CDR3: CASSLDRAGSDTQYF; DNA: TGTGCCAGCAGCTTAGATAGAGCGGGAAGTGATACGCAGTATTTT
D: -; size: -; J: TRBJ1-2; V: TRBV20-1; CDR3: CSAASAGRSGGYTF; DNA: TGCAGTGCCGCGTCGGCGGGGAGATCGGGCGGCTACACCTTC
D: -; size: few; J: TRBJ1-2; V: TRBV5-1; CDR3: CASSHGQQANYTF; DNA: TGCGCCAGCAGCCATGGACAGCAGGCGAACTACACCTTC
D: -; size: many; J: TRBJ1-1; V: TRBV20-1; CDR3: CSAGSSGVLNTEAFF; DNA: TGCAGTGCGGGATCGTCCGGAGTTTTAAACACTGAAGCTTTCTTT
D: -; size: -; J: TRBJ1-4; V: TRBV20-1; CDR3: CSALTVNEKLFF; DNA: TGCAGTGCTCTGACCGTTAATGAAAAACTGTTTTTT
D: -; size: many; J: TRBJ1-1; V: TRBV12-3/TRBV12-4; CDR3: CASSLGGTGAFF; DNA: TGTGCCAGCAGTTTAGGGGGGACGGGCGCTTTCTTT
D: -; size: many; J: TRBJ2-3; V: TRBV12-3/TRBV12-4; CDR3: CASSTVGDTQYF; DNA: TGTGCCAGCAGCACCGTTGGGGATACGCAGTATTTT
D: -; size: many; J: TRBJ2-3; V: TRBV14; CDR3: CASSLSGLRSGTQYF; DNA: TGTGCCAGCAGCCTTTCCGGGCTACGAAGTGGTACGCAGTATTTT
D: -; size: -; J: TRBJ1-5; V: TRBV4-1; CDR3: CASSLYHLVERAQPQHF; DNA: TGCGCCAGCAGCCTCTATCACCTTGTGGAGAGGGCACAGCCCCAGCATTTT
D: TRBD1; size: many; J: TRBJ1-2; V: TRBV18; CDR3: CASSPETQGARGYTF; DNA: TGTGCCAGCTCACCAGAAACTCAGGGGGCGCGTGGCTACACCTTC
D: TRBD1; size: -; J: TRBJ2-3; V: TRBV20-1; CDR3: CSARQQGTDTQYF; DNA: TGCAGTGCTCGACAACAGGGGACAGATACGCAGTATTTT
D: TRBD1; size: many; J: TRBJ2-1; V: TRBV20-1; CDR3: CSATGTGQFF; DNA: TGCAGTGCTACCGGGACAGGGCAGTTCTTC
D: TRBD1; size: many; J: TRBJ1-4; V: TRBV12-3/TRBV12-4; CDR3: CASSWGQGTNEKLFF; DNA: TGTGCCAGCAGTTGGGGACAGGGGACCAATGAAAAACTGTTTTTT